The 32 T cell receptor beta chains reported below all come from one sample, sequenced in a study of shared clonotypes between healthy human individuals. Using immunoSEQ multiplex PCR, the repertoire was profiled, and TCRdb retains in-frame clones only, with some absent. The sample has 550,000 to 850,000 clones, 72% seen once. The sequencing sample was made of memory CD4+ T cells sorted from blood. Subset of the sample: CD45RA-negative fraction. The receptors here all came from a woman in her twenties or thirties in good health.

This clone was observed a few times. The rearrangement links TRBV28 to TRBJ1-2; 7 bases map to TRBD1. Germline assignment: CDR1 MDHEN and CDR2 SYDVKM. V lost 5 bases, J lost 8 bases, and 5 bases stayed unmatched. This CDR3 comprises 12 residues. The DNA of the CDR3 is TGTGCCAGCAGTCCGGGACAGCGGGGCTACACCTTC. Amino acids: CASSPGQRGYTF.

The chain carries TRBV5-1 and TRBJ2-3; TRBD1 aligns across 9 bases. The V gene's germline CDR1 is SGHRS and CDR2 YFSETQ. The CDR3 covers 15 residues. V trimming: 2 bases; J trimming: 0 bases; junction bases outside the gene matches: 1. The CDR3: CASSFGQGSTDTQYF. The CDR3 nucleotides read TGCGCCAGCAGCTTTGGACAGGGGAGCACAGATACGCAGTATTTT.

The chain joins TRBV29-1 to TRBJ2-7; D is perhaps TRBD1 (6 bases). The ends were cut back, 4 bases at V and 3 bases at J, with 16 bases in the middle. Germline CDR1 reads SQVTM; CDR2 reads ANQGSEA. CDR3 size: 14 residues. The CDR3 here is CSVAFPGVIYEQYF. CDR3 DNA sequence: TGCAGCGTTGCTTTCCCAGGGGTCATCTACGAGCAGTACTTC.

This chain joins TRBV6-1 and TRBJ1-2, with D unclear. V gave up 5 bases and J gave up 3 bases, with 10 bases separating them. The CDR3 has 13 amino acids. Germline V gene data show CDR1 as MNHNS and CDR2 as SASEGT. CDR3 in DNA: TGTGCCAGCAGTCCAGGTGAATACTATGGCTACACCTTC. Translating it yields CASSPGEYYGYTF.

The chain combines TRBV10-1 with TRBJ1-3, with 7 bases aligning to TRBD1. This CDR3 region has 19 residues. In germline, CDR1 is WNHNN, CDR2 SYGVQD (reference sequence). V dropped 7 bases and J dropped 0; count of bases not matched to a gene: 18. CDR3 loop: CASICPKSDRATSGNTIYF. CDR3 coding DNA: TGCGCCAGCATCTGTCCAAAATCAGACAGGGCGACCTCTGGAAACACCATATATTTT.

CDR3 region: CASGGTDGNTIYF. DNA of the CDR3: TGCGCCAGCGGGGGAACGGATGGAAACACCATATATTTT. J is TRBJ1-3 and V is TRBV5-1, with D possibly TRBD1 on 5 matching bases. CDR3 length: 13 amino acids. Trimming took off 7 bases at V and 3 bases at J, with 11 bases between the two ends. CDR1 and CDR2 from the germline V gene are SGHRS and YFSETQ.

The CDR3 region has the DNA TGTGCCAGCATGAGGGTGGGCGGGACCTACAATGAGCAGTTCTTC. Its translation: CASMRVGGTYNEQFF. The rearrangement joins TRBV2 to TRBJ2-1, with D possibly matching TRBD2 (6 bases). This CDR3 has 15 residues. V was clipped by 7 bases and J by 2 bases, with 15 bases between them. Germline lookup yields CDR1 SNHLY and CDR2 FYNNEI.

Regarding this clone: A read error is possible here, since a much larger clone lies one base away. Other nucleotide sequences in the sample specify the same CDR3. The chain employs TRBV11-2 and TRBJ1-1; no definite D call. The CDR3 extends over 13 amino acids. CDR1 and CDR2 from the germline V gene are SGHAT and FQNNGV. With 4 bases removed from V and 1 base from J, the gap between germline ends came to 7 bases. The CDR3 loop reads CASSSQRNTEAFF. The CDR3 region has the DNA TGTGCCAGCAGCTCACAACGGAACACTGAAGCTTTCTTT.

This clone has just one count. This sequence joins TRBV5-5 and TRBJ2-5; 7 nucleotides match TRBD2. V shed 2 bases and J 2 bases; nucleotides not matched to a gene: 9. The CDR3 is made up of 16 amino acids. Per germline, CDR1 SGHKS and CDR2 YYEKEE (reference sequence). This chain's CDR3 is CASSFQRGGPQETQYF. The DNA for the CDR3 is TGTGCCAGCAGCTTTCAGCGGGGAGGGCCTCAAGAGACCCAGTACTTC.

CDR3 loop: CASAINYEQYF. Written as DNA, the CDR3 is TGTGCCAGCGCCATCAACTACGAGCAGTACTTC. This chain joins TRBV6-1 and TRBJ2-7; D is uncertain. Per germline, CDR1 MNHNS and CDR2 SASEGT. The CDR3 extends over 11 amino acids. Trimming took off 8 bases at V and 3 bases at J, with 8 bases between the two ends.

Only one count was recorded for this clone. J is TRBJ2-7 and V is TRBV11-2; 7 bases are a match to TRBD1. This CDR3 region has 13 residues. The V gene's germline CDR1 is SGHAT and CDR2 FQNNGV. V shed 5 bases, J shed 4 bases, and the junction held 5 bases outside the gene matches. In nucleotides, the CDR3 is TGTGCCAGCAGCCCTCAACAGGGGTACGAGCAGTACTTC. Residues: CASSPQQGYEQYF.

V and J are TRBV19 and TRBJ2-5; D possibly corresponds to TRBD2 (6 bases). The length of the CDR3 is 17 residues. The V end lost 1 base, the J end lost 1 base, and 16 bases lay between the germline ends. Germline V gene sequence: CDR1 LNHDA, CDR2 SQIVND (reference sequence). CDR3 coding DNA: TGTGCCAGTAGTATAGGGGTAGGGGCGGGGTCCCAAGAGACCCAGTACTTC. Residues: CASSIGVGAGSQETQYF.

The chain carries TRBV5-1 and TRBJ2-3; 8 bases are a match to TRBD1. This CDR3 comprises 16 residues. Looked up from germline, CDR1 is SGHRS and CDR2 is YFSETQ. V trimming: 4 bases; J trimming: 4 bases; junction bases outside the gene matches: 11. Written as DNA, the CDR3 is TGCGCCAGCAGCATACCACGGACAGGGAAGGCAGATACGCAGTATTTT. Protein: CASSIPRTGKADTQYF.

The V gene is TRBV14, the J gene TRBJ1-2; unclear D gene. Per germline, CDR1 SGHDN and CDR2 FVKESK. CDR3 length equals 15 residues. V was clipped by 2 bases and J by 6 bases, with 16 bases between them. The chain's CDR3 is CASSQSGFGYDGYTF. In DNA form, the CDR3 reads TGTGCCAGCAGCCAATCGGGTTTTGGATACGATGGCTACACCTTC.

The chain couples TRBV7-2 to TRBJ2-7; the D gene is possibly TRBD2 (5 bases). The CDR3 runs 11 residues. Trimming pared 2 bases from V and 6 bases from J, leaving 5 bases between. Per the germline V gene, CDR1 is SGHTA and CDR2 is FQGNSA. CDR3 bases: TGTGCCAGCAGCTTACGGGGCGAGCAGTACTTC. Translation: CASSLRGEQYF.

There are a few counts of this clone. The chain joins TRBV5-5 to TRBJ2-1, with 9 bases aligning to TRBD1. With 4 bases clipped from V and 9 bases from J, the junction kept 14 bases outside the gene matches. The CDR3 has 16 amino acids. Germline loops: CDR1 SGHKS, CDR2 YYEKEE (reference sequence). This CDR3 is CASSLGMPGQGSEQFF. The CDR3 nucleotides are TGTGCCAGCAGCCTGGGGATGCCGGGACAGGGAAGTGAGCAGTTCTTC.

The CDR3 DNA reads as TGTGCCAGCACCCAGGGGACAGGGGTACCAGAGACCCAGTACTTC. Translation gives CASTQGTGVPETQYF. The gene calls are TRBV6-1 and TRBJ2-5, with TRBD1 matching over 10 bases. The CDR3 extends over 15 amino acids. J gave up 4 bases and V 7 bases, and 9 bases lay outside the gene matches. CDR1 is MNHNS, CDR2 SASEGT, per germline.

The chain recombines TRBV28 with TRBJ1-3; D not certain. The CDR3 consists of 13 residues. Germline CDR1 is MDHEN and CDR2 is SYDVKM. V was pared by 9 bases and J by 0 bases, with 9 bases between. CDR3 DNA sequence: TGTGCCAGTGGGTGGGACTCTGGAAACACCATATATTTT. This codes for CASGWDSGNTIYF.

The chain carries TRBV7-2 and TRBJ2-5, with D unclear. Trimming took 1 base from V and 1 from J, leaving 4 bases between them. Germline V gene data show CDR1 as SGHTA and CDR2 as FQGNSA. The CDR3 has 13 amino acids. CDR3 protein: CASSLGSQETQYF. The DNA of the CDR3 is TGTGCCAGCAGCTTAGGTTCCCAAGAGACCCAGTACTTC.

The rearrangement uses TRBV15 and TRBJ2-3; no reliable D call. The CDR3 length is 13 residues. Per the germline V gene, CDR1 is LNHNV and CDR2 is YYDKDF (reference sequence). V shed 0 bases and J shed 4 bases, with 5 bases lying between them. This CDR3 is CATSRDLPDTQYF. As DNA, the CDR3 is TGTGCCACCAGCAGAGATCTCCCAGATACGCAGTATTTT.

The V gene is TRBV30, the J gene TRBJ1-1; no firm D call. Trimming took 0 bases from V and 7 from J, leaving 9 bases between them. Germline lookup yields CDR1 GTSNPN and CDR2 SVGIG (reference sequence). This CDR3 spans 12 amino acids. The CDR3 DNA reads TGTGCCTGGAGTGTATCCTCAGTTGAAGCTTTCTTT. Amino acids: CAWSVSSVEAFF.

Notes on this clone: With a much larger clone just one base away, this may be a read error. The chain joins TRBV6-5 to TRBJ1-1; D might be TRBD1 (6 bases). The CDR3 is 14 residues long. Trimming took 0 bases from V and 4 from J, leaving 9 bases between them. The germline V gene encodes CDR1 MNHEY and CDR2 SVGAGI. The CDR3: CASSYSGRGTEAFF. The CDR3 nucleotides are TGTGCCAGCAGTTACTCGGGCAGGGGCACTGAAGCTTTCTTT.

The chain links TRBV30 to TRBJ1-4; D is possibly TRBD1 (6 bases). Trimming removed 3 bases at V and 8 bases at J, with 13 bases between. Germline assignment: CDR1 GTSNPN and CDR2 SVGIG (reference sequence). This CDR3 contains 13 residues. CDR3 residues: CAWSRDKSEKLFF. CDR3 in DNA: TGTGCCTGGAGCCGGGACAAGTCCGAAAAACTGTTTTTT.

Written as DNA, the CDR3 is TGTGCCAGCAGTCCTAGCGGGGACAATGAGCAGTTCTTC. This gives the protein CASSPSGDNEQFF. The chain has TRBV6-6 and TRBJ2-1, with TRBD2 matching 9 bases. This CDR3 spans 13 amino acids. Germline CDR1 MNHNY, CDR2 SVGAGI (reference sequence). V lost 5 bases and J lost 5; bases outside the gene matches: 1.

This clone was recorded a few times. The rearrangement links TRBV29-1 to TRBJ2-2; TRBD1 is a possible D gene (5 bases). Germline CDR1 and CDR2: SQVTM and ANQGSEA. V was shortened by 4 bases and J by 2 bases, with 11 bases between the two germline ends. This CDR3 is built from 14 residues. CDR3 bases: TGCAGCGTTGGGTCTTGGACAAACACCGGGGAGCTGTTTTTT. Residues: CSVGSWTNTGELFF.

This clone was recorded at least ten times. The V gene is TRBV27, the J gene TRBJ2-3; 10 bases fit TRBD1. From germline, CDR1 is MNHEY and CDR2 SMNVEV (reference sequence). The CDR3 has 17 amino acids. After removal of 5 bases from V and 5 bases from J, the junction contained 13 bases not matched to a gene. The CDR3 DNA sequence: TGTGCCAGCAGTAGGGGGGCCGGGACAGGGGTAAAAGATACGCAGTATTTT. Its translation is CASSRGAGTGVKDTQYF.

The chain carries TRBV10-2 and TRBJ2-1; no clear D gene. V lost 9 bases and J 5 bases, leaving 5 bases between the germline ends. The CDR3 has 10 amino acids. Per germline, CDR1 WSHSY and CDR2 SAAADI. In DNA form, the CDR3 reads TGCGCCAGAAAAAACAATGAGCAGTTCTTC. This translates into CARKNNEQFF.

This clone was counted at least ten times. This chain links TRBV30 with TRBJ1-4; 11 bases match TRBD1. The CDR3 consists of 15 residues. The trim removed 2 bases at V and 5 bases at J, leaving 4 bases unmatched. Germline lookup yields CDR1 GTSNPN and CDR2 SVGIG (reference sequence). This CDR3 reads CAWSNGDRGNEKLFF. The CDR3 coding sequence is TGTGCCTGGAGTAACGGGGACAGGGGGAATGAAAAACTGTTTTTT.

The chain is built from TRBV28 and TRBJ2-7; 9 positions match TRBD2. This CDR3 has 15 amino acids. Germline V lookup: CDR1 MDHEN, CDR2 SYDVKM. V lost 7 bases, J lost 7 bases, and 14 bases stayed unmatched. The DNA of the CDR3 is TGTGCCAGCACCTTAGTCAGCGGGAGGCCACGGGAGCAGTACTTC. As protein: CASTLVSGRPREQYF.

This sequence joins TRBV6-1 and TRBJ1-3, with a possible D match to TRBD1 (5 bases). Trimming pared 6 bases from V and 1 base from J, leaving 13 bases between. The germline V gene has CDR1 MNHNS and CDR2 SASEGT. The CDR3 has 15 residues. CDR3 protein: CASRPQVSSGNTIYF. Here the CDR3 DNA reads TGTGCCAGCAGACCACAGGTCTCATCTGGAAACACCATATATTTT.

This chain connects TRBV28 to TRBJ2-4; 9 bases fit TRBD1. V dropped 8 bases and J dropped 2; count of bases not matched to a gene: 7. This CDR3 is built from 15 residues. Germline V gives CDR1 MDHEN, CDR2 SYDVKM. CDR3 sequence: CASANRGQSKNIQYF. CDR3 DNA: TGTGCCAGCGCCAACAGGGGGCAGTCCAAAAACATTCAGTACTTC.

The J gene is TRBJ2-2, the V gene TRBV5-1; D ambiguous. Germline loops: CDR1 SGHRS, CDR2 YFSETQ. V gave up 0 bases and J gave up 1 base, with 10 bases separating them. The CDR3 contains 16 residues. As DNA, the CDR3 is TGCGCCAGCAGCTTGGTACTTGTTGAGAACACCGGGGAGCTGTTTTTT. Translated, it gives CASSLVLVENTGELFF. Using reference TRBV5-1 and TRBJ2-2 for the parts outside the CDR3, the full variable domain is KAGVTQTPRYLIKTRGQQVTLSCSPISGHRSVSWYQQTPGQGLQFLFEYFSETQRNKGNFPGRFSGRQFSNSRSEMNVSTLELGDSALYLCASSLVLVENTGELFFGEGSRLTVL.